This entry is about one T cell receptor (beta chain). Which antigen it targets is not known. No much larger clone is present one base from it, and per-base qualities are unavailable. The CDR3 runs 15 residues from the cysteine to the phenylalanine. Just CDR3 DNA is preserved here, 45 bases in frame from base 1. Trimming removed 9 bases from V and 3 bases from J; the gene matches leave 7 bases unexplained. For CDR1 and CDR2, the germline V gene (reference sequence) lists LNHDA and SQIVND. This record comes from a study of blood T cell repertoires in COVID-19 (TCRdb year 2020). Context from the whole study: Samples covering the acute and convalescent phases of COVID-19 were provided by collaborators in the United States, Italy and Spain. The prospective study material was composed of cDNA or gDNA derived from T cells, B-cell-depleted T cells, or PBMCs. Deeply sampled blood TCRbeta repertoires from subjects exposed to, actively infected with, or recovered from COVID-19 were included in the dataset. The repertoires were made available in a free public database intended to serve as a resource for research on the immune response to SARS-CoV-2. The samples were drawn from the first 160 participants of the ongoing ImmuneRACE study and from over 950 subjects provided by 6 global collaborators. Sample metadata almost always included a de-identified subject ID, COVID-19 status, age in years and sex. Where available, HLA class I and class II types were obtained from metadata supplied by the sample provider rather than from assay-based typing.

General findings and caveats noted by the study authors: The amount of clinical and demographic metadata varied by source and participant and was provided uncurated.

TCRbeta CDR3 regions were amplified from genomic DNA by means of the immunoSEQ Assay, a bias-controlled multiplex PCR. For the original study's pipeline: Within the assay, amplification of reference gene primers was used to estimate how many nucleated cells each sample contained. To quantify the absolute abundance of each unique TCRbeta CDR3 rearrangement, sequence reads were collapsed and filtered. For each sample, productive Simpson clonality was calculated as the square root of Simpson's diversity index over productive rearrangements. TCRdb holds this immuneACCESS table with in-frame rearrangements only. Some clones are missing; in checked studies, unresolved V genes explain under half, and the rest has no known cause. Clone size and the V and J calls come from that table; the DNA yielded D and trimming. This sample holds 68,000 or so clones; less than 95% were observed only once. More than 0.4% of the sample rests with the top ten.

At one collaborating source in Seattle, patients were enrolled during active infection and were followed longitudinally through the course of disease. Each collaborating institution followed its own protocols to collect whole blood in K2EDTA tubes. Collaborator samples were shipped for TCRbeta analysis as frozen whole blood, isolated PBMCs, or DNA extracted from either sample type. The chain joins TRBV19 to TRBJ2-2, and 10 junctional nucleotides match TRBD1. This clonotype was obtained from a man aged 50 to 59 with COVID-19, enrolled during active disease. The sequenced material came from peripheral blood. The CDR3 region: CASRRGTGDTGELFF. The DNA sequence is TGTGCCAGCCGAAGGGGGACAGGGGACACCGGGGAGCTGTTTTTT.